Below are 29 T cell receptor beta chains sequenced from a single sample in a study of shared clonotypes between healthy human individuals. The protocol was immunoSEQ multiplex PCR, while the TCRdb copy is restricted to in-frame clones and leaves out a portion. The data contain about 750,000 clones, 80% to 95% of them singletons. CD45RO-negative, CCR7-positively selected cells formed the naive CD8 fraction, excluding terminally differentiated effector memory CD45RA+ cells. The sequenced sample consisted of naive CD8+ T cells sorted from blood. The receptors shown here come from a man aged 25 to 40 in good health.

The chain's CDR3 is CAISGSPREDEQYF. CDR3 coding DNA: TGTGCCATCAGTGGGTCACCAAGGGAAGACGAGCAGTACTTC. The rearrangement uses TRBV10-3 and TRBJ2-5; D is unresolved. The tail of the sequence fits TRBJ2-7 better, so the J call may be wrong. The CDR3 runs 14 residues. Germline V lookup: CDR1 ENHRY, CDR2 SYGVKD.

V and J are TRBV7-6 and TRBJ2-1, with 11 positions matching TRBD2. The germline V gene encodes CDR1 SGHVS and CDR2 FNYEAQ. V lost 3 bases to trimming and J lost 7 bases; unmatched junction nucleotides: 5. The CDR3 has 15 residues. CDR3 in DNA: TGTGCCAGCAGCTTTTTGACTAGCGGGATAAATGAGCAGTTCTTC. This codes for CASSFLTSGINEQFF.

Worth noting for this clone: The junction departs from germline at one end; a sequencing error may be responsible. This sequence joins TRBV19 and TRBJ1-1; no firm D call. Germline V gives CDR1 LNHDA, CDR2 SQIVND (reference sequence). The CDR3 covers 12 residues. CDR3 sequence reads: CASSGMNPEAFF. Here the CDR3 DNA reads TGTGCCAGTAGCGGAATGAACCCTGAAGCTTTCTTT.

This clone was observed a single time. CDR3 sequence: CASSPAGGDTQYF. Written as DNA, the CDR3 is TGCGCCAGCAGTCCCGCGGGGGGAGATACGCAGTATTTT. This chain connects TRBV10-1 to TRBJ2-3, with 8 bases aligning to TRBD2. V shed 5 bases and J 5 bases; nucleotides not matched to a gene: 3. Germline V gene lookup returns CDR1 WNHNN and CDR2 SYGVQD (reference sequence). The CDR3 is 13 amino acids.

The genes are TRBV5-6 and TRBJ2-7; TRBD2 agrees at 9 bases. In germline, CDR1 is SGHDT, CDR2 YYEEEE. The CDR3 extends over 16 amino acids. After removal of 0 bases from V and 3 bases from J, the junction contained 7 bases not matched to a gene. CDR3 region: CASSLDELAGRYEQYF. In DNA, the CDR3 is TGTGCCAGCAGCTTGGATGAGCTAGCGGGACGCTACGAGCAGTACTTC. The full variable domain, rest sourced from reference TRBV5-6 and TRBJ2-7, is DAGVTQSPTHLIKTRGQQVTLRCSPKSGHDTVSWYQQALGQGPQFIFQYYEEEERQRGNFPDRFSGHQFPNYSSELNVNALLLGDSALYLCASSLDELAGRYEQYFGPGTRLTVT.

This clone appeared a few times. The chain has TRBV2 and TRBJ2-7; TRBD2 matches 10 bases. This CDR3 contains 15 residues. Germline-derived CDR1 and CDR2 are SNHLY and FYNNEI. V was clipped by 7 bases and J by 0 bases; unmatched bases: 6. CDR3 bases: TGTGCCAGCACAACTCTAGCGGGAGCCTCCTACGAGCAGTACTTC. Protein: CASTTLAGASYEQYF.

The chain combines TRBV19 with TRBJ1-5; 7 bases are a match to TRBD1. The V segment lost 5 bases and the J segment 8 bases; nucleotides outside the gene matches: 9. Germline V gene lookup returns CDR1 LNHDA and CDR2 SQIVND (reference sequence). This CDR3 is built from 14 residues. CDR3 nucleotide sequence: TGTGCCAGTAGTTTAGGGACAGTCGCGGAGCCCCAGCATTTT. It codes for CASSLGTVAEPQHF. Complete variable domain (other parts from reference TRBV19 and TRBJ1-5): DGGITQSPKYLFRKEGQNVTLSCEQNLNHDAMYWYRQDPGQGLRLIYYSQIVNDFQKGDIAEGYSVSREKKESFPLTVTSAQKNPTAFYLCASSLGTVAEPQHFGDGTRLSIL.

The rearrangement joins TRBV11-2 to TRBJ2-7; D possibly corresponds to TRBD1 (6 bases). This CDR3 contains 13 residues. Deletions cut 5 bases from V and 3 bases from J, with 11 bases between. The germline CDR1 and CDR2 sequences are SGHAT and FQNNGV. DNA for the CDR3: TGTGCCAGCAGCCAGACAGGAAACTACGAGCAGTACTTC. It specifies CASSQTGNYEQYF.

The sample holds a few counts of this clone. This sequence joins TRBV7-8 and TRBJ2-5; a weak D match, TRBD1 (5 bases). V was shortened by 0 bases and J by 2 bases, with 7 bases between the two germline ends. The CDR3 runs 14 residues. Germline V gene lookup returns CDR1 SGHVS and CDR2 FQNEAQ. Here the CDR3 reads CASSLAPGQETQYF. In DNA form, the CDR3 reads TGTGCCAGCAGCTTAGCCCCAGGGCAAGAGACCCAGTACTTC. The variable domain in full, completed from reference TRBV7-8 and TRBJ2-5, reads GAGVSQSPRYKVAKRGQDVALRCDPISGHVSLFWYQQALGQGPEFLTYFQNEAQLDKSGLPSDRFFAERPEGSVSTLKIQRTQQEDSAVYLCASSLAPGQETQYFGPGTRLLVL.

The chain carries TRBV7-6 and TRBJ2-7; possibly TRBD2 for D (5 bases). CDR3 length: 13 residues. Germline V gives CDR1 SGHVS, CDR2 FNYEAQ. V shed 1 base and J shed 3 bases, with 7 bases lying between them. The CDR3 nucleotides read TGTGCCAGCAGCTTAGAGGCGGGCTACGAGCAGTACTTC. Its translation: CASSLEAGYEQYF.

The chain uses TRBV4-3 and TRBJ1-1; no clear D gene. Between the trimmed V and J ends, which lost 6 bases and 3 bases, there was a span of 14 bases. Germline V lookup: CDR1 LGHNA, CDR2 YSLEER. The CDR3 totals 14 residues. The DNA of the CDR3 is TGCGCCAGCAGTCAATATACAGACTACACTGAAGCTTTCTTT. Its protein is CASSQYTDYTEAFF.

The J gene is TRBJ2-1, the V gene TRBV29-1, with 8 bases identical to TRBD1. The CDR3 loop spans 13 amino acids. Germline loops: CDR1 SQVTM, CDR2 ANQGSEA. Trimming at V came to 3 bases and at J to 11 bases, leaving 9 bases not matched to a gene. CDR3 sequence: CSVEDRVTRKQFF. CDR3 nucleotides: TGCAGCGTTGAGGACAGGGTTACTCGGAAGCAGTTCTTC.

The gene calls are TRBV6-1 and TRBJ2-2; D uncertain. Germline CDR1 and CDR2: MNHNS and SASEGT. The CDR3 sequence is 15 residues long. The V end lost 0 bases, the J end lost 4 bases, and 9 bases lay between the germline ends. CDR3 nucleotides: TGTGCCAGCAGTGAAGCAGTGTCAGCCACCGGGGAGCTGTTTTTT. Its translation is CASSEAVSATGELFF.

This clone has a single count. This rearrangement joins TRBV28 to TRBJ1-5, with no clear D. Germline V gives CDR1 MDHEN, CDR2 SYDVKM. There are 14 residues in the CDR3. The V end lost 2 bases, the J end lost 3 bases, and 8 bases lay between the germline ends. The CDR3 coding sequence is TGTGCCAGCAGTTTAGATGAGAACAATCAGCCCCAGCATTTT. Its translation is CASSLDENNQPQHF.

The V gene is TRBV4-1, the J gene TRBJ2-1; 8 bases fit TRBD2. The CDR3 runs 17 residues. Germline CDR1 reads MGHRA; CDR2 reads YSYEKL. V lost 0 bases, J lost 3 bases, and 7 bases stayed unmatched. The CDR3 loop reads CASSQDWAGGVYNEQFF. The CDR3 coding sequence is TGCGCCAGCAGCCAAGATTGGGCGGGAGGAGTCTACAATGAGCAGTTCTTC.

The chain couples TRBV14 to TRBJ2-5; weak D call: TRBD1 (5 bases). Trimming removed 3 bases at V and 5 bases at J, with 16 bases between. The CDR3 contains 15 residues. Germline lookup yields CDR1 SGHDN and CDR2 FVKESK. The CDR3 is CASSHSAGYGETQYF. The CDR3 region has the DNA TGTGCCAGCAGCCATTCAGCAGGGTATGGCGAGACCCAGTACTTC.

This chain uses TRBV4-1 with TRBJ2-6; no definite D call. The CDR3 loop spans 15 amino acids. Germline V gives CDR1 MGHRA, CDR2 YSYEKL. V lost 7 bases to trimming and J lost 4 bases, with 14 bases between them. Written as DNA, the CDR3 is TGCGCCAGCACCGGAAGACAAGCCGGGGCCAACGTCCTGACTTTC. Amino acid sequence: CASTGRQAGANVLTF.

The chain carries TRBV27 and TRBJ1-1, with D perhaps matching TRBD1 (5 bases). CDR1 MNHEY and CDR2 SMNVEV come from the germline V gene (reference sequence). The CDR3 is 12 residues long. Trimming left V 9 bases short and J 7 bases short, with 15 bases between. For the CDR3, the DNA is TGTGCCAGTTCCCCCGCAGGGAATGAAGCTTTCTTT. As protein: CASSPAGNEAFF.

The chain couples TRBV14 to TRBJ2-7, with D perhaps matching TRBD2 (5 bases). Trimming removed 3 bases at V and 0 bases at J, with 6 bases between. Germline loops: CDR1 SGHDN, CDR2 FVKESK. The CDR3 covers 13 residues. This CDR3 is CASSHEGSYEQYF. The CDR3 coding sequence is TGTGCCAGCAGCCATGAGGGCTCCTACGAGCAGTACTTC.

The J gene is TRBJ2-3, the V gene TRBV28; 7 nucleotides match TRBD2. The CDR3 spans 15 residues. The trim removed 6 bases at V and 0 bases at J, leaving 6 bases unmatched. Germline assignment: CDR1 MDHEN and CDR2 SYDVKM. This CDR3 is CASRAGLSSTDTQYF. The CDR3 DNA is TGTGCCAGCAGGGCGGGACTATCTAGCACAGATACGCAGTATTTT.

The J gene is TRBJ2-7, the V gene TRBV6-5; 12 nucleotides line up with TRBD2. Losses at the gene ends were 5 bases for V and 4 bases for J; bases not matched to a gene: 6. Germline V gives CDR1 MNHEY, CDR2 SVGAGI. The CDR3 contains 15 residues. The CDR3 loop reads CASSGPSGGGYEQYF. CDR3 DNA: TGTGCCAGCAGTGGACCTAGCGGGGGGGGATACGAGCAGTACTTC.

The gene calls are TRBV7-9 and TRBJ1-1; TRBD1 might be the D (6 bases). With 0 bases removed from V and 0 bases from J, the gap between germline ends came to 14 bases. This CDR3 has 17 residues. The germline gives CDR1 SEHNR, CDR2 FQNEAQ (reference sequence). The CDR3 DNA reads TGTGCCAGCAGCTTAGCGCCAGGGGCGAACATGAACACTGAAGCTTTCTTT. This encodes CASSLAPGANMNTEAFF.

The rearrangement links TRBV27 to TRBJ2-5; 8 nucleotides align to TRBD1. The ends lost 5 bases at V and 4 bases at J; junction bases unmatched: 6. Germline V CDR1 and CDR2: MNHEY, SMNVEV (reference sequence). The CDR3 has 14 residues. CDR3: CASSPLTGGETQYF. The CDR3 DNA is TGTGCCAGCAGTCCCCTCACAGGGGGAGAGACCCAGTACTTC.

On this clone: This sample includes further DNA sequences coding for the same CDR3. This chain joins TRBV15 and TRBJ2-7; 11 positions match TRBD1. Germline CDR1 LNHNV, CDR2 YYDKDF (reference sequence). The CDR3 is made up of 13 amino acids. V was pared by 4 bases and J by 5 bases, with 1 base of the junction left unmatched. The CDR3: CATSKDRGHEQYF. DNA for the CDR3: TGTGCCACCAGCAAGGACAGGGGGCACGAGCAGTACTTC.

This chain joins TRBV6-1 and TRBJ2-1; D is ambiguous. This CDR3 region has 11 residues. In germline, CDR1 is MNHNS, CDR2 SASEGT. Between the trimmed V and J ends, which lost 7 bases and 7 bases, there was a span of 8 bases. CDR3 loop: CASMLYNEQFF. For the CDR3, the DNA is TGTGCCAGCATGTTGTATAATGAGCAGTTCTTC.

On this clone: The junction departs from the called germline gene at one end, perhaps through a read error. The rearrangement links TRBV27 to TRBJ1-2, with a tentative D call TRBD1 (6 bases). This CDR3 comprises 14 residues. Germline V lookup: CDR1 MNHEY, CDR2 SMNVEV (reference sequence). This CDR3 reads CATSPDSFLYGYTF. The CDR3 DNA sequence: TGTGCCACCAGTCCGGACAGTTTTCTCTATGGCTACACCTTC.

In its sample, this clone was seen a few times. The chain couples TRBV25-1 to TRBJ2-1, with TRBD2 identical over 8 bases. After removal of 5 bases from V and 0 bases from J, the junction contained 9 bases not matched to a gene. The CDR3 sequence is 17 residues long. Germline-derived CDR1 and CDR2 are MGHDK and SYGVNS. The DNA of the CDR3 is TGTGCCAGCAGTCCCGGGGGGGGGCCCAGCTCCTACAATGAGCAGTTCTTC. Translation gives CASSPGGGPSSYNEQFF.

The CDR3 region is CASSLWETYEQYF. CDR3 coding DNA: TGTGCCAGCAGTTTATGGGAAACCTACGAGCAGTACTTC. The chain employs TRBV27 and TRBJ2-7, with D hard to call. Per germline, CDR1 MNHEY and CDR2 SMNVEV (reference sequence). V was clipped by 1 base and J by 2 bases, with 6 bases between them. The CDR3 is 13 amino acids.

The chain uses TRBV27 and TRBJ2-1; no clear D gene. The germline CDR1 and CDR2 sequences are MNHEY and SMNVEV (reference sequence). Trimming pared 4 bases from V and 7 bases from J, leaving 14 bases between. The CDR3 consists of 14 residues. CDR3: CASSSPGELNEQFF. In DNA form, the CDR3 reads TGTGCCAGCAGTTCCCCTGGAGAGTTGAATGAGCAGTTCTTC.